These 30 T cell receptor beta chains were all obtained from the same sample, sequenced in a study of patients and donors after allogeneic stem cell transplantation. TCRdb re-analysed the RT-PCR reads in MiXCR, keeping a single row per CDR3 protein. The data contain about 960,000 distinct CDR3 sequences, about a sixth of them singletons. The sequencing sample was made of blood, either unsorted or a sorted T cell fraction (not recorded which). The receptors derive from a human donor who was either an allogeneic HSCT recipient or a stem cell or donor lymphocyte infusion donor (not recorded which). It is not recorded whose cells these are; they may come from a transplant donor.

The chain carries TRBV6-2 or TRBV6-3 and TRBJ2-6; 8 nucleotides align to TRBD1. CDR3 length: 20 residues. Germline V gene lookup returns CDR1 MNHEY and CDR2 SVGEGT. With V trimmed by 2 bases and J by 0 bases, 12 bases remained unmatched. The CDR3 protein is CASSYVPPGQEDSGANVLTF. The CDR3 DNA reads TGTGCCAGCAGTTACGTCCCCCCGGGACAGGAAGACTCTGGGGCCAACGTCCTGACTTTC.

V usage is TRBV5-1 and J usage is TRBJ2-3; TRBD2 matches 9 bases. The CDR3 runs to 17 residues. The ends lost 4 bases at V and 4 bases at J; junction bases unmatched: 13. CDR1 SGHRS and CDR2 YFSETQ come from the germline V gene. The CDR3 is CASSTLTSGSLSDTQYF. CDR3 nucleotides: TGCGCCAGCAGCACCTTGACTAGCGGTAGCCTCTCAGATACGCAGTATTTT.

In regard to this clonotype: At one boundary the junction diverges from the germline segment, which might be a read error. This rearrangement joins TRBV6-5 to TRBJ2-2, with 7 bases aligning to TRBD2. Germline lookup yields CDR1 MNHEY and CDR2 SVGAGI. The CDR3 length is 15 residues. Written as DNA, the CDR3 is TGTGCCAGCAGTTACGGTTGGGAGGGCACCTGGGAGCTGTTTTTT. Translated, it gives CASSYGWEGTWELFF.

This clonotype was observed at least ten times. The rearrangement uses TRBV21-1 and TRBJ1-1; no check of the table's D call, TRBD1, against the DNA was made. TRBV21-1 is labeled a pseudogene. The CDR3 is 13 residues long. The CDR3 loop reads CATLGQANTEAFF. The CDR3 DNA reads as TGTGCCACCTTGGGGCAGGCAAACACTGAAGCTTTCTTT.

This clonotype came up a few times. DNA for the CDR3: TGTGCCAGCAGCTCCACTAGCGGGAGTTACTACGAGCAGTACTTC. Translating it yields CASSSTSGSYYEQYF. The chain joins TRBV7-2 to TRBJ2-7; 11 nucleotides agree with TRBD2. The germline V gene encodes CDR1 SGHTA and CDR2 FQGNSA. This CDR3 region has 15 residues. Trimming cost V 4 bases and J 3 bases; bases outside gene matches: 5. Based on the CDR3 plus reference TRBV7-2 and TRBJ2-7, the full variable domain is GAGVSQSPSNKVTEKGKDVELRCDPISGHTALYWYRQSLGQGLEFLIYFQGNSAPDKSGLPSDRFSAERTGGSVSTLTIQRTQQEDSAVYLCASSSTSGSYYEQYFGPGTRLTVT.

V is TRBV4-1 and J is TRBJ2-3; 12 bases are shared with TRBD2. The CDR3 runs 17 residues. Germline values: CDR1 MGHRA, CDR2 YSYEKL. Germline trimming cut 1 base from V and 6 bases from J; bases unmatched to any gene: 8. DNA for the CDR3: TGCGCCAGCAGCCAAGGTCCTAGCGGGAGGGCCGCGGATACGCAGTATTTT. The encoded protein is CASSQGPSGRAADTQYF.

This clonotype was found a few times. The chain has TRBV4-3 and TRBJ2-4; no clear D gene. The CDR3 spans 15 residues. V shed 1 base and J shed 8 bases, with 15 bases lying between them. Per the germline V gene, CDR1 is LGHNA and CDR2 is YSLEER. The CDR3: CASSQAFVGGDIQYF. The CDR3 DNA reads TGCGCCAGCAGCCAAGCTTTTGTGGGTGGAGACATTCAGTACTTC.

This clonotype was detected only once. The chain recombines TRBV4-2 with TRBJ1-1; the D gene is possibly TRBD1 (6 bases). Germline V gene lookup returns CDR1 LGHNA and CDR2 YNFKEQ. The germline V and J ends were trimmed by 0 bases and 5 bases, with 16 bases remaining between them. The CDR3 length is 16 residues. In nucleotides, the CDR3 is TGTGCCAGCAGCCAAGATGGTAGGGGGGCGGGGACTGAAGCTTTCTTT. It is translated as CASSQDGRGAGTEAFF.

The gene calls are TRBV2 and TRBJ2-3, with D tentatively TRBD1 or TRBD2 (5 bases each). The CDR3 loop spans 17 amino acids. The V end lost 2 bases, the J end lost 4 bases, and 19 bases lay between the germline ends. Germline V CDR1 and CDR2: SNHLY, FYNNEI. CDR3 region: CASSEPLGRPGADTQYF. The DNA of the CDR3 is TGTGCCAGCAGTGAACCCTTGGGACGTCCCGGGGCAGATACGCAGTATTTT.

In its sample, this clonotype was seen many times. The rearrangement joins TRBV7-7 to TRBJ2-1; the D gene is possibly TRBD2 (5 bases). The CDR3 loop spans 13 amino acids. Germline-derived CDR1 and CDR2 are SSHAT and FNYEAQ (reference sequence). Trimming left V 6 bases short and J 5 bases short, with 11 bases between. CDR3 coding DNA: TGTGCCAGCAGTTTTAGCGCCGACAATGAGCAGTTCTTC. It translates to CASSFSADNEQFF.

The CDR3 nucleotides are TGTGCCAGCAGTTACTTCGGTGGTCAGGCGACCGGGGAGCTGTTTTTT. Protein: CASSYFGGQATGELFF. This sequence joins TRBV6-5 and TRBJ2-2; no reliable D call. CDR1 is MNHEY and CDR2 is SVGAGI in the germline V gene. This CDR3 spans 16 amino acids. The V end was cut by 1 base, the J end by 5 bases, with 14 bases between.

This clonotype was seen at least ten times. The chain couples TRBV24-1 to TRBJ2-4, with TRBD1 identical over 7 bases. Losses at the gene ends were 4 bases for V and 6 bases for J; bases not matched to a gene: 5. CDR1 and CDR2 from the germline V gene are KGHDR and SFDVKD. The CDR3 has 14 residues. As DNA, the CDR3 is TGTGCCACCAGTGAAGACAGGGCTGGAAACATTCAGTACTTC. Its protein is CATSEDRAGNIQYF.

The table lists this clonotype with a few counts. The CDR3 DNA reads as TGTGCCAGCAGCCTACAGGTAGGCGGGGGAGGCGCCTACAATGAGCAGTTCTTC. Translated, it gives CASSLQVGGGGAYNEQFF. The V and J genes are TRBV4-2 and TRBJ2-1; 7 nucleotides align to TRBD2. After removal of 4 bases from V and 2 bases from J, the junction contained 14 bases not matched to a gene. In germline, CDR1 is LGHNA, CDR2 YNFKEQ. This CDR3 has 18 residues.

This sequence joins TRBV27 and TRBJ2-1, with 9 positions matching TRBD2. V trimming: 7 bases; J trimming: 4 bases; junction bases outside the gene matches: 8. The CDR3 contains 15 residues. CDR1 is MNHEY, CDR2 SMNVEV, per germline (reference sequence). The CDR3 DNA reads as TGTGCCAGCAATAAAGCTAGCGGGGTTTACAATGAGCAGTTCTTC. This codes for CASNKASGVYNEQFF.

The table lists this clonotype with many counts. The genes are TRBV29-1 and TRBJ2-5; a possible D gene is TRBD1 (6 bases). Germline CDR1 reads SQVTM; CDR2 reads ANQGSEA. Trimming removed 7 bases from V and 5 bases from J, with 14 bases in between. There are 12 residues in the CDR3. The CDR3 protein is CSAGQYPETQYF. CDR3 DNA sequence: TGCAGCGCCGGACAGTATCCCGAGACCCAGTACTTC.

This clonotype has more than one count but fewer than ten. The chain joins TRBV6-1 to TRBJ1-1; D not certain. Per germline, CDR1 MNHNS and CDR2 SASEGT. The V end lost 8 bases, the J end lost 5 bases, and 15 bases lay between the germline ends. This CDR3 is 13 amino acids long. The CDR3 protein is CASGRGSGTEAFF. The CDR3 nucleotides are TGTGCCAGCGGTCGGGGATCCGGAACTGAAGCTTTCTTT.

The rearrangement uses TRBV12-3 or TRBV12-4 and TRBJ2-3; TRBD2 matches at 7 bases. CDR3 length: 15 residues. Germline trimming cut 5 bases from V and 1 base from J; bases unmatched to any gene: 6. DNA of the CDR3: TGTGCCAGCAGTGTCCGACTAGCCGGCACAGATACGCAGTATTTT. Amino acid sequence: CASSVRLAGTDTQYF.

This clonotype has a handful of counts. J is TRBJ1-5 and V is TRBV12-3 or TRBV12-4; D uncertain. Deletions cut 6 bases from V and 9 bases from J, with 9 bases between. CDR3 length: 11 amino acids. CDR3 protein: CASRGEGPQHF. The CDR3 nucleotides are TGTGCCAGCAGGGGCGAGGGGCCCCAGCATTTT.

This clonotype was observed at least ten times. The rearrangement uses TRBV29-1 and TRBJ2-1; the D gene could be TRBD1 or TRBD2 (5 bases each). From germline, CDR1 is SQVTM and CDR2 ANQGSEA. V was pared by 7 bases and J by 4 bases, with 17 bases between. The CDR3 is made up of 14 amino acids. CDR3 region: CSGDGRSLYNEQFF. The DNA for the CDR3 is TGCAGCGGGGACGGGCGGTCCCTTTACAATGAGCAGTTCTTC.

This clonotype turned up a few times. CDR3 DNA: TGTGCCATCAGTGAGCCTGGACAGGGACGGAGGGACGAGCAGTACTTC. This gives the protein CAISEPGQGRRDEQYF. This rearrangement joins TRBV10-3 to TRBJ2-7; TRBD1 matches 8 bases. Looked up from germline, CDR1 is ENHRY and CDR2 is SYGVKD. The CDR3 length is 16 residues. The junction had 11 bases not matched to a gene; V was cut back by 2 bases and J by 5 bases.

This clonotype was observed a few times. J is TRBJ1-2 and V is TRBV4-3; no clear D gene. The CDR3 spans 16 residues. Trimming pared 0 bases from V and 4 bases from J, leaving 15 bases between. Looked up from germline, CDR1 is LGHNA and CDR2 is YSLEER. CDR3 DNA: TGCGCCAGCAGCCAAGATAAGGCCGAAGATTTCTATGGCTACACCTTC. Translated, it gives CASSQDKAEDFYGYTF.

The chain joins TRBV11-3 to TRBJ2-2; 11 positions agree with TRBD2. The germline V gene encodes CDR1 SGHNT and CDR2 YENEEA. After removal of 5 bases from V and 4 bases from J, the junction contained 9 bases not matched to a gene. This CDR3 is 17 amino acids long. The CDR3 DNA reads TGTGCCAGCAGCACACCTAGCGGGAGGAAACGCACCGGGGAGCTGTTTTTT. Encoded protein: CASSTPSGRKRTGELFF.

The chain links TRBV30 to TRBJ2-7; the match to TRBD1 covers 8 bases. Germline V CDR1 and CDR2: GTSNPN, SVGIG (reference sequence). Trimming cost V 4 bases and J 5 bases; bases outside gene matches: 4. The CDR3 runs 12 residues. The CDR3 DNA sequence: TGTGCCTGGATCCAGGGGGCTGACGAGCAGTACTTC. Translation gives CAWIQGADEQYF. The variable domain in full, with the rest retrieved from reference TRBV30 and TRBJ2-7, is SQTIHQWPATLVQPVGSPLSLECTVEGTSNPNLYWYRQAAGRGLQLLFYSVGIGQISSEVPQNLSASRPQDRQFILSSKKLLLSDSGFYLCAWIQGADEQYFGPGTRLTVT.

The J gene is TRBJ1-2, the V gene TRBV5-1; no clear D. CDR1 SGHRS and CDR2 YFSETQ come from the germline V gene. The length of the CDR3 is 14 residues. Trimming took 3 bases from V and 0 from J, leaving 9 bases between them. For the CDR3, the DNA is TGCGCCAGCAGCTGGAATCAGGCTAACTATGGCTACACCTTC. Amino acid sequence: CASSWNQANYGYTF.

V gene TRBV4-1 combines with J gene TRBJ2-5; D gene ambiguous. The CDR3 is made up of 13 amino acids. V dropped 1 base and J dropped 5 bases, with 8 bases sitting between them. Germline V gene lookup returns CDR1 MGHRA and CDR2 YSYEKL. The CDR3 region has the DNA TGCGCCAGCAGCCAAGTCGTCTCGGAGACCCAGTACTTC. It yields the protein CASSQVVSETQYF.

Here the CDR3 DNA reads TGTGCCTGGAGCCGGGACAGAAACACTGAAGCTTTCTTT. Amino acids: CAWSRDRNTEAFF. V is TRBV30 and J is TRBJ1-1, with 7 bases identical to TRBD1. With V trimmed by 3 bases and J by 2 bases, 3 bases remained unmatched. CDR3 size: 13 residues. Germline CDR1 and CDR2: GTSNPN and SVGIG (reference sequence).

CDR3 DNA sequence: TGTGCCAGCAGGTCCGGCGGGTCCTATTCCTCCTACAATGAGCAGTTCTTC. Translated: CASRSGGSYSSYNEQFF. The genes are TRBV12-3 or TRBV12-4 and TRBJ2-1; weak D call: TRBD2 (5 bases). Trimming cost V 6 bases and J 0 bases, with 18 bases left between them. CDR3 length: 17 residues.

This clonotype was counted only a few times. As DNA, the CDR3 is TGTGCCAGCAGTTTCCGTGTAACACAGGTCGGGATTTCCTATGGCTACACCTTC. This encodes CASSFRVTQVGISYGYTF. The chain links TRBV12-3 or TRBV12-4 to TRBJ1-2; a possible D gene is TRBD1 (5 bases). Trimming cost V 3 bases and J 4 bases, with 24 bases left between them. The CDR3 is made up of 18 amino acids.

The chain couples TRBV18 to TRBJ1-6; D uncertain. Germline lookup yields CDR1 KGHSH and CDR2 LQKENI. The length of the CDR3 is 16 residues. The V end was cut by 3 bases, the J end by 4 bases, with 13 bases between. The CDR3 region has the DNA TGTGCCAGCTCACCTGTTGAAGTTAATTATAATTCACCCCTCCACTTT. Translated: CASSPVEVNYNSPLHF. The full variable domain, completed using reference TRBV18 and TRBJ1-6, is NAGVMQNPRHLVRRRGQEARLRCSPMKGHSHVYWYRQLPEEGLKFMVYLQKENIIDESGMPKERFSAEFPKEGPSILRIQQVVRGDSAAYFCASSPVEVNYNSPLHFGNGTRLTVT.

The chain uses TRBV14 and TRBJ1-4, with D unclear. Between the trimmed V and J ends, which lost 1 base and 1 base, there was a span of 1 base. CDR1 and CDR2 from the germline V gene are SGHDN and FVKESK. The CDR3 contains 13 residues. CDR3 DNA: TGTGCCAGCAGCCAAGGAACTAATGAAAAACTGTTTTTT. Its protein is CASSQGTNEKLFF.